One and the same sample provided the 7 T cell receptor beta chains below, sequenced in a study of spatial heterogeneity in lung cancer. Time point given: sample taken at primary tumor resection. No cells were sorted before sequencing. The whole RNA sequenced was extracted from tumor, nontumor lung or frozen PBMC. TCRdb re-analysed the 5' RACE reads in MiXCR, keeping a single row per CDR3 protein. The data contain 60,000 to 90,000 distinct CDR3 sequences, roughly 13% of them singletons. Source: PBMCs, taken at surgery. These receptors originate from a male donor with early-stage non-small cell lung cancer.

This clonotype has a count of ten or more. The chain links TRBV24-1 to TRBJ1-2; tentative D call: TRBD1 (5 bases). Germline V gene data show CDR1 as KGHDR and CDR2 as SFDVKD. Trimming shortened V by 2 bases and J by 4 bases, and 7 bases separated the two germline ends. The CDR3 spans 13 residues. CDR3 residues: CATSDSDIYGYTF. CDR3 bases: TGTGCCACCAGTGATTCGGACATCTATGGCTACACCTTC.

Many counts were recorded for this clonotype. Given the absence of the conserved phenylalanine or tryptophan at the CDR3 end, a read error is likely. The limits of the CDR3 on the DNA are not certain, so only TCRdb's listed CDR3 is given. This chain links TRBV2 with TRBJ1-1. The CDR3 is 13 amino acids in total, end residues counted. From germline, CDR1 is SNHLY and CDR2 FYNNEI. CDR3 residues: CASSLRRNIGGGI.

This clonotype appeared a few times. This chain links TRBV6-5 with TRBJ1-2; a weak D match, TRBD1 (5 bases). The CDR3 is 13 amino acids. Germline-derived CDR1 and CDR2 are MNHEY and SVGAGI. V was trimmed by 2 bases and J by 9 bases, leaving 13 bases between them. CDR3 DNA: TGTGCCAGCAGTTACGGGGCAGGCCAGAGCTACACCTTC. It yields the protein CASSYGAGQSYTF.

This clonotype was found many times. CDR3 sequence: CASSSTTALNEQFF. CDR3 sequence (DNA): TGCGCCAGCAGCTCCACCACAGCCTTGAATGAGCAGTTCTTC. The chain joins TRBV5-1 to TRBJ2-1; D remains unclear. From germline, CDR1 is SGHRS and CDR2 YFSETQ. V was cut by 3 bases and J by 7 bases, with 14 bases left in between. This CDR3 is built from 14 residues.

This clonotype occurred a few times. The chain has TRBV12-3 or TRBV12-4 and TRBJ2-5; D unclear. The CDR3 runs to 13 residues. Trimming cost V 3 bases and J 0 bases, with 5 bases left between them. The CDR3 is CASSFAHQETQYF. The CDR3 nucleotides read TGTGCCAGCAGTTTCGCGCACCAAGAGACCCAGTACTTC.

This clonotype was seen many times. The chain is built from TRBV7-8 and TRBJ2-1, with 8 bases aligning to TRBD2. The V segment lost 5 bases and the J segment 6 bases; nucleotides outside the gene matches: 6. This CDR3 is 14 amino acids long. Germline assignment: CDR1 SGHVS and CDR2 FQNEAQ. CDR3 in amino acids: CASSPGGVSNEQFF. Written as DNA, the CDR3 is TGTGCCAGCAGCCCCGGGGGGGTGTCCAATGAGCAGTTCTTC.

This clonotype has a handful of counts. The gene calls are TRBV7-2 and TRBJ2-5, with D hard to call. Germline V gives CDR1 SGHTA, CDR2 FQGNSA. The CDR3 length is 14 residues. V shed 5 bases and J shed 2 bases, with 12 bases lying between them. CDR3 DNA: TGTGCCAGCAGCCCCGGACGGGCACAAGAGACCCAGTACTTC. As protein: CASSPGRAQETQYF.